Below are 21 T cell receptor beta chains sequenced from a single sample in a study of OX40 agonist ivuxolimab in advanced cancers. Library creation used the immunoSEQ multiplex PCR assay. The table was pulled from immuneACCESS by TCRdb, which kept in-frame rearrangements only. Such tables lose some clones; where checked, under half of the loss comes from unresolved V genes, and the rest has no known cause. This sample is represented by 80,000 or so clones; around nine tenths of them were singletons. Jointly, the top ten make up about 0.2% of the sample. Sequences were derived from CD4+ or CD8+ T cells sorted from blood, sampled in a trial of the OX40 agonist ivuxolimab. These receptors were obtained from an adult with an advanced solid tumor such as melanoma, head and neck, liver or kidney cancer.

CDR3 loop: CASSLGRGLAGLITDTQYF. CDR3 bases: TGTGCCAGCAGCTTGGGGAGGGGACTAGCGGGCCTTATCACAGATACGCAGTATTTT. The chain joins TRBV5-4 to TRBJ2-3; TRBD2 agrees at 12 bases. Germline V gene sequence: CDR1 SGHNT, CDR2 YYREEE (reference sequence). The CDR3 loop spans 19 amino acids. V lost 0 bases to trimming and J lost 2 bases; unmatched junction nucleotides: 10.

V gene TRBV19 combines with J gene TRBJ2-3; the match to TRBD2 covers 8 bases. The V segment lost 5 bases and the J segment 5 bases; nucleotides outside the gene matches: 12. Germline values: CDR1 LNHDA, CDR2 SQIVND (reference sequence). CDR3 size: 16 residues. CDR3 loop: CASSPRLFRGGDTQYF. The CDR3 DNA reads as TGTGCCAGTAGTCCTCGGCTCTTTCGGGGGGGAGATACGCAGTATTTT.

The gene calls are TRBV19 and TRBJ2-1; TRBD2 matches at 10 bases. The germline gives CDR1 LNHDA, CDR2 SQIVND (reference sequence). J was trimmed by 5 bases and V by 7 bases; bases with no gene match: 5. This CDR3 region has 14 residues. CDR3 sequence reads: CASTRTSGNNEQFF. The CDR3 coding sequence is TGTGCCAGTACCAGGACTAGCGGAAACAATGAGCAGTTCTTC.

This clone came up once. V and J are TRBV2 and TRBJ2-5; TRBD2 might be the D (5 bases). The germline CDR1 and CDR2 sequences are SNHLY and FYNNEI. The CDR3 contains 13 residues. Trimming pared 6 bases from V and 5 bases from J, leaving 13 bases between. CDR3 bases: TGTGCCAGCAGACAAAACCCGGGGGAGACCCAGTACTTC. This gives the protein CASRQNPGETQYF.

The rearrangement links TRBV5-4 to TRBJ2-1; D may be TRBD1 (6 bases). Per the germline V gene, CDR1 is SGHNT and CDR2 is YYREEE (reference sequence). This CDR3 region has 12 residues. Trimming took 3 bases from V and 14 from J, leaving 15 bases between them. CDR3 DNA sequence: TGTGCCAGCAGCTCACAACAGGGTCGGGAGTTCTTC. It encodes CASSSQQGREFF.

The rearrangement uses TRBV30 and TRBJ2-6; 7 positions match TRBD2. The CDR3 is 16 residues long. V lost 8 bases to trimming and J lost 2 bases; unmatched junction nucleotides: 12. CDR1 and CDR2 from the germline V gene are GTSNPN and SVGIG (reference sequence). CDR3 bases: TGTGCCGCACAGTGGGGAGGGGTGCCTGGGGCCAACGTCCTGACTTTC. It specifies CAAQWGGVPGANVLTF.

The V gene is TRBV5-1, the J gene TRBJ2-1; D is tentatively TRBD1 or TRBD2 (5 bases each). The V gene's germline CDR1 is SGHRS and CDR2 YFSETQ. V lost 0 bases and J lost 5, with 12 bases in between. The CDR3 loop spans 15 amino acids. The DNA of the CDR3 is TGCGCCAGCAGCTTGGACCTTGGGACCAACAATGAGCAGTTCTTC. It is translated as CASSLDLGTNNEQFF.

The chain recombines TRBV2 with TRBJ2-1; 9 bases are a match to TRBD2. Germline V gene lookup returns CDR1 SNHLY and CDR2 FYNNEI. CDR3 length: 18 amino acids. J lost 1 base, V lost 4 bases, and 11 bases had no gene match. CDR3 nucleotide sequence: TGTGCCAGCAGTGGGGTAGCGGGGGCGAGTTTGTCCTACAATGAGCAGTTCTTC. Its translation is CASSGVAGASLSYNEQFF.

This sequence joins TRBV19 and TRBJ2-3; D is unclear. CDR1 is LNHDA, CDR2 SQIVND, per germline (reference sequence). The V end lost 5 bases, the J end lost 4 bases, and 10 bases lay between the germline ends. CDR3 size: 13 residues. DNA for the CDR3: TGTGCCAGTAGTTTCTCCAACTCAGATACGCAGTATTTT. It is translated as CASSFSNSDTQYF.

This chain connects TRBV5-6 to TRBJ1-2; D perhaps matches TRBD1 (6 bases). This CDR3 is built from 15 residues. Trimming took off 4 bases at V and 3 bases at J, with 16 bases between the two ends. Germline V lookup: CDR1 SGHDT, CDR2 YYEEEE. The CDR3 loop is CASSRFGGSHYGYTF. The DNA for the CDR3 is TGTGCCAGCAGCCGATTCGGGGGCTCTCACTATGGCTACACCTTC.

The CDR3 DNA is TGTGCCAGCAGTTACTCACGGGTGGTTGCGACTGAAGCTTTCTTT. This encodes CASSYSRVVATEAFF. The V and J genes are TRBV6-5 and TRBJ1-1; D gene unclear. The V end lost 0 bases, the J end lost 5 bases, and 13 bases lay between the germline ends. Germline loops: CDR1 MNHEY, CDR2 SVGAGI. The CDR3 has 15 amino acids.

The chain couples TRBV5-1 to TRBJ2-1, with a weak D call TRBD1 (6 bases). CDR1 SGHRS and CDR2 YFSETQ come from the germline V gene. Trimming cost V 3 bases and J 7 bases, with 11 bases left between them. The length of the CDR3 is 13 residues. The CDR3 sequence: CASSSTGTNEQFF. The DNA of the CDR3 is TGCGCCAGCAGCTCCACCGGGACAAATGAGCAGTTCTTC.

The chain joins TRBV14 to TRBJ2-3; D call uncertain. Germline V gene data show CDR1 as SGHDN and CDR2 as FVKESK. The CDR3 runs to 17 residues. V was pared by 0 bases and J by 1 base, with 14 bases between. The CDR3 DNA sequence: TGTGCCAGCAGCCAAGATGTCCTTCCCATTGGCACAGATACGCAGTATTTT. Translated: CASSQDVLPIGTDTQYF.

The J gene is TRBJ2-1, the V gene TRBV30, with no clear D. CDR1 and CDR2 from the germline V gene are GTSNPN and SVGIG (reference sequence). The CDR3 loop spans 9 amino acids. The CDR3 DNA reads as TGTGCGTGCAGCAATGAGCAGTTCTTC. Its translation: CACSNEQFF. Variable domain in full (rest from reference TRBV30 and TRBJ2-1): SQTIHQWPATLVQPVGSPLSLECTVEGTSNPNLYWYRQAAGRGLQLLFYSVGIGQISSEVPQNLSASRPQDRQFILSSKKLLLSDSGFYLCACSNEQFFGPGTRLTVL.

The rearrangement uses TRBV7-2 and TRBJ2-7; D is undetermined. The V gene's germline CDR1 is SGHTA and CDR2 FQGNSA. There are 14 residues in the CDR3. V lost 3 bases and J 0 bases, leaving 9 bases between the germline ends. The CDR3, as DNA: TGTGCCAGCAGCTTTCTCCGTCTCTCCTACGAGCAGTACTTC. It is translated as CASSFLRLSYEQYF.

Concerning this clone itself: An end of the junction does not agree with germline; a read error may underlie this. The V call is TRBV5-1, the J call TRBJ1-2, with TRBD1 matching over 8 bases. Per the germline V gene, CDR1 is SGHRS and CDR2 is YFSETQ. CDR3 size: 14 residues. In DNA, the CDR3 is TGCGCCAGCAGCCCGAATCCGGGACAGGTCCCAGTCCTCTTC. Protein: CASSPNPGQVPVLF.

This clone was found once. The chain has TRBV28 and TRBJ1-5; 7 bases are a match to TRBD1. Per the germline V gene, CDR1 is MDHEN and CDR2 is SYDVKM. The CDR3 sequence is 15 residues long. V trimming: 6 bases; J trimming: 6 bases; junction bases outside the gene matches: 11. Here the CDR3 reads CASRLPTGQGQPQHF. The CDR3 region has the DNA TGTGCCAGCAGACTTCCGACAGGGCAGGGTCAGCCCCAGCATTTT.

The rearrangement links TRBV7-9 to TRBJ1-1, with 9 bases matching TRBD1. V was pared by 5 bases and J by 1 base, with 5 bases of the junction left unmatched. Germline lookup yields CDR1 SEHNR and CDR2 FQNEAQ (reference sequence). The CDR3 has 15 residues. The CDR3 reads CASSRLTGGNTEAFF. DNA of the CDR3: TGTGCCAGCAGCCGGTTGACAGGGGGGAACACTGAAGCTTTCTTT. Variable domain in full (rest from reference TRBV7-9 and TRBJ1-1): DTGVSQNPRHKITKRGQNVTFRCDPISEHNRLYWYRQTLGQGPEFLTYFQNEAQLEKSRLLSDRFSAERPKGSFSTLEIQRTEQGDSAMYLCASSRLTGGNTEAFFGQGTRLTVV.

The table lists this clone with a count of one. This chain joins TRBV27 and TRBJ2-7, with D possibly matching TRBD1 (6 bases). Trimming pared 2 bases from V and 3 bases from J, leaving 17 bases between. CDR1 is MNHEY, CDR2 SMNVEV, per germline (reference sequence). The CDR3 is 16 amino acids. CDR3 nucleotide sequence: TGTGCCAGCAGTTTAACCTTTAAGACAGGCCTCTACGAGCAGTACTTC. Protein product: CASSLTFKTGLYEQYF.

This chain connects TRBV5-4 to TRBJ2-5; no definite D call. The CDR3 is 13 residues long. The V gene's germline CDR1 is SGHNT and CDR2 YYREEE (reference sequence). The V gene lost 2 bases and the J gene lost 0 bases, with 5 bases spanning the gap. The CDR3 loop reads CASSFRYQETQYF. The CDR3 DNA sequence: TGTGCCAGCAGCTTCCGTTACCAAGAGACCCAGTACTTC.

In this sample, this clone turned up once. The chain employs TRBV5-1 and TRBJ2-3; D remains unclear. In germline, CDR1 is SGHRS, CDR2 YFSETQ. CDR3 length: 13 amino acids. The V and J ends lost 4 bases and 3 bases respectively, with 9 bases between them. The CDR3 reads CASSPMGTDTQYF. In DNA, the CDR3 is TGCGCCAGCAGCCCGATGGGAACAGATACGCAGTATTTT.